This TCR beta chain appears in the sequencing data of a study of blood T cell repertoires in COVID-19. The assay was immunoSEQ multiplex PCR, and TCRdb's table has in-frame clones only and misses some. The table lists some 74,000 clones, roughly 80% of them singletons. The CDR3 extends over 13 amino acids. The V and J ends lost 4 bases and 5 bases respectively, with 12 bases between them. The germline CDR1 and CDR2 sequences are SEHNR and FQNEAQ (reference sequence). Source material: peripheral blood. The clonotype comes from a human donor in a cohort sampled during active COVID-19. The chain recombines TRBV7-9 with TRBJ2-7, with D tentatively TRBD2 (5 bases). The CDR3 DNA is TGTGCCAGCAGCTACGGGATTGGCCACGAGCAGTACGTC. Translating gives CASSYGIGHEQYV.